This T cell receptor beta chain appears in the sequencing data of a study of cytomegalovirus exposure and HLA in healthy donors. General study points: The study listed some 160 cytomegalovirus-associated TCR beta chains. A later analysis by the authors found several of the most significant clusters apparently linked to common viral pathogens. For most TCR beta V segments, an earlier analysis put the productive rate at about 87% or about 30% of the time.

The CDR3 is 14 amino acids. CDR1 SGHRS and CDR2 YFSETQ come from the germline V gene. Trimming removed 2 bases from V and 2 bases from J, with 11 bases in between. The PCR used 60 Vbeta and 13 Jbeta primers. Method: immunoSEQ multiplex PCR; TCRdb's copy keeps in-frame clones and lacks some. The sample has about 110,000 clones, roughly 71% seen once; the top ten hold about a tenth. The count of this clone is one. Its target is unknown. The V and J genes are TRBV5-1 and TRBJ2-7, with a possible D match to TRBD2 (5 bases). Sequenced: PBMCs. This sequence was found in a man in his forties or fifties in good health and CMV-seropositive. The CDR3 sequence: CASSLADPTYEQYF. CDR3 nucleotide sequence: TGCGCCAGCAGCTTAGCGGACCCAACCTACGAGCAGTACTTC. The full variable domain, with the rest looked up from reference TRBV5-1 and TRBJ2-7, is KAGVTQTPRYLIKTRGQQVTLSCSPISGHRSVSWYQQTPGQGLQFLFEYFSETQRNKGNFPGRFSGRQFSNSRSEMNVSTLELGDSALYLCASSLADPTYEQYFGPGTRLTVT.